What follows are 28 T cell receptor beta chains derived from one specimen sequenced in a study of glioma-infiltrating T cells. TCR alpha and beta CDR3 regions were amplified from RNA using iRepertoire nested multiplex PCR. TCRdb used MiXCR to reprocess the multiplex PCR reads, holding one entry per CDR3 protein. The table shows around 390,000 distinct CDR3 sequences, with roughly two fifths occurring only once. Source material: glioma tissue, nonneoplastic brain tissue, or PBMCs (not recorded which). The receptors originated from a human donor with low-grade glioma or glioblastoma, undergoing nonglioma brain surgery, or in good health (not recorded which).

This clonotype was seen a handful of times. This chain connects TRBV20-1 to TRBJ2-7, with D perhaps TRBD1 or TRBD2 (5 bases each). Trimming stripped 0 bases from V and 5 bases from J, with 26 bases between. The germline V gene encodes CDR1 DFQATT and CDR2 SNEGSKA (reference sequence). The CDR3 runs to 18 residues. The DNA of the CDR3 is TGCAGTGCTAGAGACAGGGACCGCCCCACGAGCAGGCCCGACGAGCAGTACTTC. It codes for CSARDRDRPTSRPDEQYF.

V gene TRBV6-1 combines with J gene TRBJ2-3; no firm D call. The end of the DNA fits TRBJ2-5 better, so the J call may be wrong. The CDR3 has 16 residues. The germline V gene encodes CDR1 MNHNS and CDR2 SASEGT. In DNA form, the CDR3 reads TGTGCCAGCAGTGATCCGGGCCGAAGTGGGGAAGGGACCCAGTACTTC. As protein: CASSDPGRSGEGTQYF.

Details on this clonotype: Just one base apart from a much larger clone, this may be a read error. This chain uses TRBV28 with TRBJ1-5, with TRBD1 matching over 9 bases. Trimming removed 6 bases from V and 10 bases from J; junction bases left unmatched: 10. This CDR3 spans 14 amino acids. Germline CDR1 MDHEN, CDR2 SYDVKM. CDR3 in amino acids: CASSRTGEVSPQHF. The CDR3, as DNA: TGTGCCAGCAGCCGGACAGGGGAAGTAAGTCCCCAGCATTTT.

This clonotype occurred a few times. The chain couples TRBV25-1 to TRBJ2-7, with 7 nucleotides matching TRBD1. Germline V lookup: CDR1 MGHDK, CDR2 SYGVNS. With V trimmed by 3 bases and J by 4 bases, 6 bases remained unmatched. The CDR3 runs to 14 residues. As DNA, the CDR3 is TGTGCCAGCAGTGATCGGACAGGAAGGTACGAGCAGTACTTC. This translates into CASSDRTGRYEQYF.

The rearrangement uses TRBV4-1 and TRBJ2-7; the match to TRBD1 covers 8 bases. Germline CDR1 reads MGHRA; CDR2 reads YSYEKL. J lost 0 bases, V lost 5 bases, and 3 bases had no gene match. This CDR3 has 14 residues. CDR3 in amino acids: CASSDRGPSYEQYF. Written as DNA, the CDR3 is TGCGCCAGCAGCGACAGGGGACCCTCCTACGAGCAGTACTTC.

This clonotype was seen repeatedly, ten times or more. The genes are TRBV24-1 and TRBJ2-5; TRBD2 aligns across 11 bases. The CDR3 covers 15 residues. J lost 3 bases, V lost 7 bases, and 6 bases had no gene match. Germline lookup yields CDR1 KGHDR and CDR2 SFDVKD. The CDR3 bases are TGTGCCACCAGCGATACGACTAGCGGGAAAGAGACCCAGTACTTC. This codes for CATSDTTSGKETQYF.

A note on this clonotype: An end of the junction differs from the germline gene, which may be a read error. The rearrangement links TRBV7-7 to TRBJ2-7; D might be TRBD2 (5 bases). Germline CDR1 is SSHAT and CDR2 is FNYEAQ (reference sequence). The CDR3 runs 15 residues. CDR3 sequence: CASSWELETLYEQYF. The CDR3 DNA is TGTGCTAGCAGCTGGGAACTAGAAACATTGTACGAGCAGTACTTC.

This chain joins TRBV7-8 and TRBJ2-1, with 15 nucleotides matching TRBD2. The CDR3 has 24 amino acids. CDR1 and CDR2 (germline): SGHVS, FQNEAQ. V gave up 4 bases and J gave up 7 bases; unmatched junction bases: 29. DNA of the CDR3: TGTGCCAGCAGCTCGATACCCCCCAGGACCACCGGGACTAGCGGGAGGATTTTTGAGAATGAGCAGTTCTTC. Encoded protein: CASSSIPPRTTGTSGRIFENEQFF. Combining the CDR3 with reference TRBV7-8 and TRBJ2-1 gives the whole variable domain GAGVSQSPRYKVAKRGQDVALRCDPISGHVSLFWYQQALGQGPEFLTYFQNEAQLDKSGLPSDRFFAERPEGSVSTLKIQRTQQEDSAVYLCASSSIPPRTTGTSGRIFENEQFFGPGTRLTVL.

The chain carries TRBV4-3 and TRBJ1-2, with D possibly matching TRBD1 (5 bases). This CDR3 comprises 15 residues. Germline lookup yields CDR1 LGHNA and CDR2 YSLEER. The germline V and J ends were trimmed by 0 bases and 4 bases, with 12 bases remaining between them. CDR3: CASSQDQGSGYGYTF. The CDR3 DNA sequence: TGCGCCAGCAGCCAAGATCAGGGAAGTGGCTATGGCTACACCTTC.

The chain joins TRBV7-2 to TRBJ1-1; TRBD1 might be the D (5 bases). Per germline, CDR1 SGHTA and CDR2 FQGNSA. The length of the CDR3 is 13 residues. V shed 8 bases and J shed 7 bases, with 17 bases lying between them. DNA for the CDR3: TGTGCCAGCCTTAACTGGGACGGTTATGAAGCTTTCTTT. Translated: CASLNWDGYEAFF.

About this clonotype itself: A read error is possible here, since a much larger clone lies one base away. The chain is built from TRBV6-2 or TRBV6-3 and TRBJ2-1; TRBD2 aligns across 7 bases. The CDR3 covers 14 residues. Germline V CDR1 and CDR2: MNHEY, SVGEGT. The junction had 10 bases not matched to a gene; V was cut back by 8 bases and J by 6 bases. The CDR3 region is CASFKWEGPNEQFF. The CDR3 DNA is TGTGCCAGCTTCAAGTGGGAGGGCCCCAATGAGCAGTTCTTC.

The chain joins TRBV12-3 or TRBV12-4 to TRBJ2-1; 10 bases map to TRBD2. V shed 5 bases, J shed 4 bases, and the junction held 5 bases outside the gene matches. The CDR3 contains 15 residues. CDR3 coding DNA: TGTGCCAGCAGTCGCATAGCGGGAGGATACAATGAGCAGTTCTTC. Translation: CASSRIAGGYNEQFF.

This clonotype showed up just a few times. CDR3: CASKGHREPNFTQYF. The DNA of the CDR3 is TGTGCCAGCAAGGGACACCGGGAACCAAATTTTACCCAGTACTTC. This chain links TRBV28 with TRBJ2-5, with D possibly being TRBD1 (6 bases). This CDR3 contains 15 residues. CDR1 and CDR2 (germline): MDHEN, SYDVKM. Trimming shortened V by 7 bases and J by 8 bases, and 23 bases separated the two germline ends.

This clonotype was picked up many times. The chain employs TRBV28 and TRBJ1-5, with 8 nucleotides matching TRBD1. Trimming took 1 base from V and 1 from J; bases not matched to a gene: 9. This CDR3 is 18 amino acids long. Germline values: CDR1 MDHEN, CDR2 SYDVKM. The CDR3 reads CASSLYGQGALSNQPQHF. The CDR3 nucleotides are TGTGCCAGCAGTTTATACGGCCAGGGGGCCTTAAGCAATCAGCCCCAGCATTTT.

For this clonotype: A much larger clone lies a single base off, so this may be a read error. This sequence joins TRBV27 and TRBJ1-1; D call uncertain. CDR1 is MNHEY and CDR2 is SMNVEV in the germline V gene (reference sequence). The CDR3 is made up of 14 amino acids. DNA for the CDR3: TGTGCCTGCAGTTTATCGCACGGGAGGACTGAAGCTTTCTTT. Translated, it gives CACSLSHGRTEAFF.

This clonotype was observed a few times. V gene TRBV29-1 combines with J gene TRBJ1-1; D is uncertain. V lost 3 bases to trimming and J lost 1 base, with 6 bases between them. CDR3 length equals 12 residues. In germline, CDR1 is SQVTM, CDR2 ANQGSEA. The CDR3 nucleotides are TGCAGCGTTGATAAAGCGAACACTGAAGCTTTCTTT. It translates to CSVDKANTEAFF.

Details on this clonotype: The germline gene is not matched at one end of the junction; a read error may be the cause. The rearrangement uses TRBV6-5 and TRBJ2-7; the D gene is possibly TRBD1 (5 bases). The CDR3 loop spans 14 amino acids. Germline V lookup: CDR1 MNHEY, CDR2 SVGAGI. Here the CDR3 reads CASSYSSGSHEQYF. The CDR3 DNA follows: TGTGCCAGCAGCTACTCCTCAGGGTCGCACGAGCAGTACTTC.

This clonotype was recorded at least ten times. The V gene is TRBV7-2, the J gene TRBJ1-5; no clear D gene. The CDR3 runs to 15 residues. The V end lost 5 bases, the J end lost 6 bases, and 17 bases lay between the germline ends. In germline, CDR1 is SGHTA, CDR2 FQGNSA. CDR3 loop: CASSVGSQQAQPQHF. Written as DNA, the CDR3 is TGTGCCAGCAGCGTAGGTAGCCAGCAGGCTCAGCCCCAGCATTTT.

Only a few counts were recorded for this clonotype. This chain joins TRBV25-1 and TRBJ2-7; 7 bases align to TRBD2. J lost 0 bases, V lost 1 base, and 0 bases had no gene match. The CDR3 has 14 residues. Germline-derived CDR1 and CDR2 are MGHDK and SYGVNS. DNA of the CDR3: TGTGCCAGCAGTGAATGGGGGGGCTCCTACGAGCAGTACTTC. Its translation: CASSEWGGSYEQYF.

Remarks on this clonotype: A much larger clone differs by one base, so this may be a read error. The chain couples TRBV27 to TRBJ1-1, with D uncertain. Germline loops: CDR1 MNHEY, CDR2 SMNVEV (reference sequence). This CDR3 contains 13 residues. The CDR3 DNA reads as TGTGCCAGCAGTTCAGCAATGAACACTGGAGCTTTCTTT. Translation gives CASSSAMNTGAFF.

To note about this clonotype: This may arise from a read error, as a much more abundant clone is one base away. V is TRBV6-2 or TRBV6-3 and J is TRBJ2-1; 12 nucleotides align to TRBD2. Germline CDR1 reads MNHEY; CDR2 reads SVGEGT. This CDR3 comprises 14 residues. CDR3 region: CASRRLAGDYELYF. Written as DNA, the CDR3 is TGTGCCAGCAGGCGACTAGCGGGAGACTACGAGCTGTACTTC.

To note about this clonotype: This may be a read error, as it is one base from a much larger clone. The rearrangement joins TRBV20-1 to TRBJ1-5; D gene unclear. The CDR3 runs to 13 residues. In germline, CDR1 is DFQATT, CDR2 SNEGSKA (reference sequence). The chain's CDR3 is CAKGSYSNQHQHF. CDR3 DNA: TGCGCCAAAGGAAGTTATAGCAATCAGCACCAGCATTTT.

The CDR3 nucleotides are TGTGCCAGCAGTTTATTCGGCAGGGTAGTCAAAAACATTCAGTACTTC. Its translation is CASSLFGRVVKNIQYF. The chain couples TRBV28 to TRBJ2-4, with D perhaps matching TRBD1 (5 bases). V lost 1 base to trimming and J lost 3 bases, with 13 bases between them. Germline assignment: CDR1 MDHEN and CDR2 SYDVKM. The CDR3 is 16 amino acids.

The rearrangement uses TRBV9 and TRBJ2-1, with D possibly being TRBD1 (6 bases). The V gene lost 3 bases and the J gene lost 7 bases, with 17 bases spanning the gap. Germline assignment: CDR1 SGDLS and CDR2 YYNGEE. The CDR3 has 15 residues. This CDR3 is CASSAQGTPENEQFF. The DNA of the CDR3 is TGTGCCAGCAGCGCCCAGGGGACACCTGAGAATGAGCAGTTCTTC.

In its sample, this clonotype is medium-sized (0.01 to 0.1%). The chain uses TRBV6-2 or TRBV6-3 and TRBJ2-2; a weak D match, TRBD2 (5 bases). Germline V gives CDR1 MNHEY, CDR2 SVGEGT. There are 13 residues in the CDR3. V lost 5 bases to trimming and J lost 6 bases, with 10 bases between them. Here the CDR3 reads CASSPSEAGELFF. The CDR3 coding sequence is TGTGCCAGCAGTCCGTCGGAGGCCGGGGAGCTGTTTTTT.

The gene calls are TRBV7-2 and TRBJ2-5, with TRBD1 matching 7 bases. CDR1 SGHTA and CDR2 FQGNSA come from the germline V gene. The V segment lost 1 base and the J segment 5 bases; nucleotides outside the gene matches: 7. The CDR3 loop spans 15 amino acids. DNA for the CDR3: TGTGCCAGCAGCTTAGGGATAGACAGGGAGGAGACCCAGTACTTC. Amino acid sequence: CASSLGIDREETQYF.

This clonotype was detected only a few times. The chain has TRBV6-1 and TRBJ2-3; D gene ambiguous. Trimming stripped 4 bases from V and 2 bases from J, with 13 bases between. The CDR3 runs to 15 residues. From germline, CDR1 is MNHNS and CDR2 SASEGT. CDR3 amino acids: CASSGRSVTTDTQYF. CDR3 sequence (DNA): TGTGCCAGCAGTGGGCGGTCGGTCACCACAGATACGCAGTATTTT.

The CDR3 region is CASSSYPGLRMDNEQFF. The CDR3, as DNA: TGTGCCAGCAGTTCCTACCCAGGACTAAGAATGGACAATGAGCAGTTCTTC. The V and J genes are TRBV27 and TRBJ2-1, with D perhaps TRBD2 (6 bases). The CDR3 contains 17 residues. V was cut by 4 bases and J by 5 bases, with 21 bases left in between. Germline CDR1 and CDR2: MNHEY and SMNVEV (reference sequence).